This TCR beta chain was retrieved from a study of human T cells and chemical hapten exposure. Study as a whole: Investigators sensitized roughly 2 cm by roughly 2 cm of upper inner arm skin with 2% DPC.

In germline, CDR1 is SEHNR, CDR2 FQNEAQ (reference sequence). CDR3 length: 19 residues. V lost 5 bases and J lost 2; bases outside the gene matches: 16. TCRdb reprocessed the RACE reads via MiXCR and lists one record per CDR3 protein. The table has fewer than 80,000 distinct CDR3 sequences, 10% seen once. The time point was: patch test 2, 6 weeks after DPC sensitization. Sample treatment: therapeutic diphenylcyclopropenone sensitization with weekly scalp DPC. Only a few counts were recorded for this clonotype. The chain couples TRBV7-9 to TRBJ2-3; TRBD1 aligns across 10 bases. The sequences come from whole blood, collected in connection with sensitization to the hapten diphenylcyclopropenone (DPC). This TCR was recovered from a woman in her forties or fifties with alopecia areata. Some clones in this sample may be carry-over from other donors' samples. The CDR3 DNA sequence: TGTGCCAGCAGCCCCATATGGCCCCCGGACAGGGGGTCCACAGATACGCAGTATTTT. Translation: CASSPIWPPDRGSTDTQYF.